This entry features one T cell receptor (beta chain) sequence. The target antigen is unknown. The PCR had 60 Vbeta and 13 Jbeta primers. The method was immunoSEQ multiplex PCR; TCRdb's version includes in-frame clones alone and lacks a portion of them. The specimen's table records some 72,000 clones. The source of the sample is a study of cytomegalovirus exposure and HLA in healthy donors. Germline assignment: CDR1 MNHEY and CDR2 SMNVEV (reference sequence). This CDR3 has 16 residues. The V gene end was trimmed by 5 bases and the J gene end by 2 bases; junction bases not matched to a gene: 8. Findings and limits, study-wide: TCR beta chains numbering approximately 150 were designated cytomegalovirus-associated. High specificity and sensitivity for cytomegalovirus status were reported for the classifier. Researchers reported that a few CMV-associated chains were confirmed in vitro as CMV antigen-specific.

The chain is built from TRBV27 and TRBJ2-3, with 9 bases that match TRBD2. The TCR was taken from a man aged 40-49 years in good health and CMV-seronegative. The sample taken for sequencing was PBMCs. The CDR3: CASSKGAGGNTDTQYF. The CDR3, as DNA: TGTGCCAGCAGTAAAGGAGCGGGGGGAAACACAGATACGCAGTATTTT.